Included here is one TCR beta chain sequence, with context. The record originates from a study of blood T cell repertoires in COVID-19. Each participant's cohort was designated according to participant-reported clinical history. This CDR3 has 15 amino acids. J was trimmed by 4 bases and V by 3 bases; bases with no gene match: 7. Germline CDR1 is SGHTA and CDR2 is FQGNSA. How the authors handled the data: Estimated nucleated cell counts came from reference gene primer amplification. TCRdb keeps only in-frame clones here, not all; method: immunoSEQ multiplex PCR. V, J and clone size reflect that table, while D and trimming were determined from the DNA. Among 180,000 or so clones listed, more than 75% were seen once.

The sequence was obtained from a man aged 55 to 70 who had been exposed to COVID-19. The sequenced material came from PBMCs or T cells enriched from blood (not recorded which). The chain joins TRBV7-2 to TRBJ1-2, with 8 bases fitting TRBD1. CDR3 region: CASSFTPGGIYGYTF. In DNA form, the CDR3 reads TGTGCCAGCAGCTTCACTCCAGGGGGCATCTATGGCTACACCTTC.